Included here is one TCR beta chain sequence, with context. Original processing methods: Reference gene primer amplification yielded estimated nucleated cell counts. The assay was immunoSEQ multiplex PCR, and TCRdb's table has in-frame clones only and misses some. Clone size and the V and J calls come from that table; the DNA yielded D and trimming. The sample holds about 290,000 clones, 86% seen once. This sample is drawn from a study of blood T cell repertoires in COVID-19. The wider study: Material from acute and convalescent COVID-19 was sourced from the United States, Italy and Spain. PBMCs, B-cell-depleted T cells, or T cells were the source of the cDNA or gDNA that made up the material.

The TCR originated in a woman aged 25 to 39 with active or convalescent COVID-19. Input material: peripheral blood.

Here the CDR3 reads CASSIGQTYTF. The CDR3, as DNA: TGTGCCAGTAGTATAGGACAGACCTACACCTTC. The rearrangement links TRBV19 to TRBJ1-2; a weak D match, TRBD1 (5 bases). Germline loops: CDR1 LNHDA, CDR2 SQIVND (reference sequence). V lost 1 base to trimming and J lost 10 bases, with 7 bases between them. CDR3 length: 11 residues.